This is a list of T cell receptor beta chains from one sample in a study of CD8 T cells in ankylosing spondylitis. TCRdb re-called the 5' RACE reads through MiXCR, storing one row per CDR3 protein. This table has roughly 200,000 distinct CDR3 sequences, approximately 24% appearing once. Sequencing was performed on blood, either unsorted or a sorted T cell fraction (not recorded which). Receptors originate from a male donor with ankylosing spondylitis or in good health (not recorded which). Each CDR3 is given without its conserved first and last residue.

v_call: TRBV20-1
cdr3_aa: SAILQTQETQY

v_call: TRBV12-3/TRBV12-4
cdr3_aa: ASSLGENTIY

v_call: TRBV29-1
cdr3_aa: SVADGTSPTDTQY

v_call: TRBV2
cdr3_aa: ASKNQGLAIHEQF

v_call: TRBV29-1
cdr3_aa: SVGGTGDRGPYEQY

v_call: TRBV24-1
cdr3_aa: ATSDVGTRRTDTQY

v_call: TRBV6-1
cdr3_aa: ASRNLQGGTYNEQF

v_call: TRBV24-1
cdr3_aa: ATSDPSGANTGELF

v_call: TRBV25-1
cdr3_aa: ASKTDRARTDTQY

v_call: TRBV20-1
cdr3_aa: SAGGGQGKTGELF

v_call: TRBV5-1
cdr3_aa: ASSQRGRANTGELF

v_call: TRBV20-1
cdr3_aa: SARESLAGGIAKNIQY

v_call: TRBV27
cdr3_aa: ASSNGYGEQY

v_call: TRBV20-1
cdr3_aa: SARSFSGRASVYEQY

v_call: TRBV6-1
cdr3_aa: ASQASGGGIWQF

v_call: TRBV6-1
cdr3_aa: ASTPLGGRFGHTEAF

v_call: TRBV20-1
cdr3_aa: SGWGGKPPYNEQF

v_call: TRBV20-1
cdr3_aa: SASNRLAGGKRTDTQY

v_call: TRBV6-5
cdr3_aa: ASSYGAQGGTQY

v_call: TRBV20-1
cdr3_aa: SAKQGGREQY

v_call: TRBV2
cdr3_aa: ASSLLTFDYNEQF

v_call: TRBV25-1
cdr3_aa: ASSSRRASGRVSYNEQF

v_call: TRBV6-6
cdr3_aa: ASSNYRGNEQF

v_call: TRBV4-2
cdr3_aa: ASSQPGQGAKQPQH

v_call: TRBV20-1
cdr3_aa: SASGVMNTEAF

v_call: TRBV5-1
cdr3_aa: ASSLVLGKNTEAF

v_call: TRBV3-1
cdr3_aa: ATCQEGTTMLGQETQY

v_call: TRBV20-1
cdr3_aa: SASRDARDEQF

v_call: TRBV20-1
cdr3_aa: SARDRSLAQETQY

v_call: TRBV7-2
cdr3_aa: ASSLAGTGEYQPQH

v_call: TRBV27
cdr3_aa: ASSLSRVNSYNEQF

v_call: TRBV20-1
cdr3_aa: SARVGGGTKNIQY

v_call: TRBV7-2
cdr3_aa: ASSFKTSASYEQY

v_call: TRBV7-9
cdr3_aa: ASSYPSGSTDTQY

v_call: TRBV11-2
cdr3_aa: ASGLGTVNTGELF

v_call: TRBV29-1
cdr3_aa: SVEERSPYNEQF

v_call: TRBV5-1
cdr3_aa: ASSLGWGQVSTEAF

v_call: TRBV4-2
cdr3_aa: ASSQDRLETQY

v_call: TRBV20-1
cdr3_aa: SAQRDTDTQY

v_call: TRBV4-2
cdr3_aa: ASSQDAGTDMQY

v_call: TRBV11-2
cdr3_aa: ASSLARTSLETQY

v_call: TRBV5-1
cdr3_aa: ASSGAQGAKETQY